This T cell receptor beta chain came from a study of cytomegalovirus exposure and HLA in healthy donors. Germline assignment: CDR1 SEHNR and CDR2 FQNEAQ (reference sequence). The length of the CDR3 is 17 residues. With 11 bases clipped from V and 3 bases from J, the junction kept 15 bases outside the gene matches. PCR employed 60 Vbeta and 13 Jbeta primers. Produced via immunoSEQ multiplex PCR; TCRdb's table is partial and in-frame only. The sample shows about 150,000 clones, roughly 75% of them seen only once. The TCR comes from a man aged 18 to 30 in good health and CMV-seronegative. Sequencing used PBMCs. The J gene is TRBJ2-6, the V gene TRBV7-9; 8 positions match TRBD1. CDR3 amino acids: CAVRGETGVGGANVLTF. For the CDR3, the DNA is TGTGCCGTACGAGGGGAGACAGGGGTGGGTGGGGCCAACGTCCTGACTTTC. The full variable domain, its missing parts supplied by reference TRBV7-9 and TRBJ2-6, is DTGVSQNPRHKITKRGQNVTFRCDPISEHNRLYWYRQTLGQGPEFLTYFQNEAQLEKSRLLSDRFSAERPKGSFSTLEIQRTEQGDSAMYLCAVRGETGVGGANVLTFGAGSRLTVL.